One sample yielded the 27 T cell receptor beta chains listed below, sequenced in a study of OX40 agonist ivuxolimab in advanced cancers. The assay was immunoSEQ multiplex PCR, and TCRdb's table has in-frame clones only and misses some. Among about 40,000 clones listed, approximately 82% were seen once. The sequencing here drew on CD4+ or CD8+ T cells sorted from blood, taken in a trial of the OX40 agonist ivuxolimab. The source is an adult with an advanced solid tumor such as melanoma, head and neck, liver or kidney cancer.

The J gene is TRBJ1-5, the V gene TRBV5-8; 8 bases agree with TRBD1. The trim removed 4 bases at V and 6 bases at J, leaving 9 bases unmatched. Germline V CDR1 and CDR2: SGHTS, YDEGEE. The CDR3 is 15 residues long. This chain's CDR3 is CASSAGQGAFQPQHF. The CDR3 DNA follows: TGTGCCAGCAGCGCGGGGCAGGGGGCGTTTCAGCCCCAGCATTTT.

This clone has a single count. V is TRBV29-1 and J is TRBJ1-4, with D perhaps matching TRBD1 (6 bases). V lost 5 bases to trimming and J lost 8 bases, with 18 bases between them. CDR1 and CDR2 (germline): SQVTM, ANQGSEA. This CDR3 is 14 amino acids long. The chain's CDR3 is CSVRGLGRKEKLFF. In DNA, the CDR3 is TGCAGCGTTCGGGGGCTGGGGAGAAAAGAAAAACTGTTTTTT.

This chain connects TRBV19 to TRBJ2-1; 7 nucleotides align to TRBD1. The junction had 5 bases not matched to a gene; V was cut back by 4 bases and J by 5 bases. The CDR3 consists of 14 residues. CDR1 is LNHDA, CDR2 SQIVND, per germline (reference sequence). The CDR3 reads CASSNGDSNNEQFF. The CDR3 coding sequence is TGTGCCAGTAGTAACGGGGACAGTAACAATGAGCAGTTCTTC.

The chain has TRBV7-9 and TRBJ2-5, with TRBD2 matching over 7 bases. There are 14 residues in the CDR3. With V trimmed by 7 bases and J by 4 bases, 9 bases remained unmatched. Germline lookup yields CDR1 SEHNR and CDR2 FQNEAQ (reference sequence). CDR3: CASTRRGGGETQYF. In DNA, the CDR3 is TGTGCCAGCACCCGACGTGGGGGGGGAGAGACCCAGTACTTC.

This clone came up a few times. This chain joins TRBV30 and TRBJ2-7; 7 bases are a match to TRBD1. Germline loops: CDR1 GTSNPN, CDR2 SVGIG (reference sequence). The V and J ends lost 4 bases and 0 bases, in that order; junction bases with no gene match: 9. The CDR3 has 15 residues. The CDR3 DNA sequence: TGTGCCTGGAATGGCGGACAGGCAAGCTCCTACGAGCAGTACTTC. Amino acids: CAWNGGQASSYEQYF.

V usage is TRBV9 and J usage is TRBJ1-2; 10 nucleotides match TRBD1. Germline CDR1 is SGDLS and CDR2 is YYNGEE. The length of the CDR3 is 14 residues. After removal of 4 bases from V and 7 bases from J, the junction contained 7 bases not matched to a gene. The CDR3 spells CASSTRQGAGGYTF. The DNA for the CDR3 is TGTGCCAGCAGCACCCGACAGGGGGCCGGTGGCTACACCTTC.

The chain joins TRBV12-5 to TRBJ1-5; D remains ambiguous. Germline CDR1 and CDR2: LGHNT and FRNRAP. Trimming shortened V by 1 base and J by 11 bases, and 12 bases separated the two germline ends. The length of the CDR3 is 13 residues. The chain's CDR3 is CASGLGSVGSQHF. As DNA, the CDR3 is TGTGCTAGTGGTTTGGGTTCGGTCGGGTCCCAGCATTTT.

CDR3: CASSPWGRDYEQYF. CDR3 in DNA: TGTGCCAGCAGCCCTTGGGGGAGGGACTACGAGCAGTACTTC. The chain links TRBV7-2 to TRBJ2-7, with TRBD2 matching over 7 bases. The V segment lost 5 bases and the J segment 3 bases; nucleotides outside the gene matches: 7. The germline CDR1 and CDR2 sequences are SGHTA and FQGNSA. This CDR3 has 14 residues.

The chain is built from TRBV7-9 and TRBJ2-3, with TRBD1 matching 7 bases. Germline assignment: CDR1 SEHNR and CDR2 FQNEAQ (reference sequence). The CDR3 has 15 amino acids. V dropped 5 bases and J dropped 4; count of bases not matched to a gene: 9. CDR3 loop: CASSRTGTAADTQYF. Written as DNA, the CDR3 is TGTGCCAGCAGCCGGACCGGGACAGCGGCAGATACGCAGTATTTT. Filled out from reference TRBV7-9 and TRBJ2-3, the complete variable domain reads DTGVSQNPRHKITKRGQNVTFRCDPISEHNRLYWYRQTLGQGPEFLTYFQNEAQLEKSRLLSDRFSAERPKGSFSTLEIQRTEQGDSAMYLCASSRTGTAADTQYFGPGTRLTVL.

V gene TRBV19 combines with J gene TRBJ1-1, with a possible D match to TRBD1 (5 bases). The V end was cut by 3 bases, the J end by 0 bases, with 14 bases between. This CDR3 has 16 residues. Germline V lookup: CDR1 LNHDA, CDR2 SQIVND (reference sequence). DNA of the CDR3: TGTGCCAGTAGTATCGGGGCAGGGCCCATGAACACTGAAGCTTTCTTT. This sequence encodes CASSIGAGPMNTEAFF.

The rearrangement links TRBV14 to TRBJ2-5; no clear D gene. The germline V gene has CDR1 SGHDN and CDR2 FVKESK. This CDR3 spans 11 amino acids. V shed 3 bases and J shed 5 bases, with 4 bases lying between them. The CDR3 protein is CASSHSETQYF. For the CDR3, the DNA is TGTGCCAGCAGCCATTCGGAGACCCAGTACTTC.

CDR3 amino acids: CASSVVGHDKETQYF. The CDR3, as DNA: TGTGCCAGCAGCGTAGTAGGACATGACAAAGAGACCCAGTACTTC. This chain connects TRBV9 to TRBJ2-5; TRBD1 might be the D (5 bases). V was clipped by 0 bases and J by 3 bases, with 12 bases between them. The CDR3 spans 15 residues. Germline loops: CDR1 SGDLS, CDR2 YYNGEE.

The J gene is TRBJ2-5, the V gene TRBV4-1; D not certain. The CDR3 covers 14 residues. Germline V CDR1 and CDR2: MGHRA, YSYEKL. The germline V and J ends were trimmed by 4 bases and 0 bases, with 9 bases remaining between them. CDR3: CASSLVLYQETQYF. CDR3 in DNA: TGCGCCAGCAGCCTGGTGCTGTACCAAGAGACCCAGTACTTC.

The chain has TRBV28 and TRBJ2-4; no definite D call. Germline V gene data show CDR1 as MDHEN and CDR2 as SYDVKM. Trimming took off 6 bases at V and 5 bases at J, with 11 bases between the two ends. The CDR3 totals 13 residues. CDR3 region: CASSRSTENIQYF. In nucleotides, the CDR3 is TGTGCCAGCAGCCGGTCTACAGAAAACATTCAGTACTTC.

The chain combines TRBV7-2 with TRBJ2-1; D call uncertain. CDR3 length: 11 amino acids. V lost 5 bases and J lost 12, with 11 bases in between. Germline V gene data show CDR1 as SGHTA and CDR2 as FQGNSA. The CDR3 loop is CASSQGFGQFF. Here the CDR3 DNA reads TGTGCCAGCAGCCAAGGGTTTGGGCAGTTCTTC.

The rearrangement links TRBV15 to TRBJ2-1; D not certain. Trimming pared 7 bases from V and 3 bases from J, leaving 10 bases between. Per germline, CDR1 LNHNV and CDR2 YYDKDF (reference sequence). The CDR3 length is 13 residues. The CDR3 coding sequence is TGTGCCACCAACAAAGACAACTACAATGAGCAGTTCTTC. This encodes CATNKDNYNEQFF.

The chain carries TRBV29-1 and TRBJ2-3; TRBD2 matches at 15 bases. The length of the CDR3 is 15 residues. J was trimmed by 3 bases and V by 6 bases; bases with no gene match: 4. The germline CDR1 and CDR2 sequences are SQVTM and ANQGSEA. The chain's CDR3 is CSVLGLAGGTDTQYF. CDR3 nucleotides: TGCAGCGTCCTTGGACTAGCGGGGGGGACAGATACGCAGTATTTT.

This chain connects TRBV18 to TRBJ2-3, with a possible D match to TRBD2 (6 bases). The germline CDR1 and CDR2 sequences are KGHSH and LQKENI. V was trimmed by 3 bases and J by 6 bases, leaving 16 bases between them. The CDR3 spans 15 residues. CDR3 residues: CASSPLARGLDTQYF. CDR3 coding DNA: TGTGCCAGCTCACCCCTAGCGAGGGGCTTGGATACGCAGTATTTT.

The chain combines TRBV10-2 with TRBJ1-1; D gene ambiguous. CDR3 size: 13 residues. Trimming cost V 6 bases and J 5 bases, with 13 bases left between them. Germline CDR1 and CDR2: WSHSY and SAAADI. The CDR3 sequence is CASRGLGETEAFF. CDR3 bases: TGCGCCAGCAGGGGCCTCGGGGAAACTGAAGCTTTCTTT.

This chain's CDR3 is CAISGDRSQDNEQFF. Here the CDR3 DNA reads TGTGCCATCAGTGGGGACCGGAGCCAAGACAATGAGCAGTTCTTC. This chain links TRBV10-3 with TRBJ2-1; D may be TRBD1 or TRBD2 (5 bases each). Per the germline V gene, CDR1 is ENHRY and CDR2 is SYGVKD. Trimming took off 4 bases at V and 5 bases at J, with 15 bases between the two ends. The CDR3 covers 15 residues.

The chain recombines TRBV28 with TRBJ1-1; 8 nucleotides match TRBD1. CDR1 is MDHEN, CDR2 SYDVKM, per germline. V was clipped by 5 bases and J by 7 bases; unmatched bases: 21. This CDR3 contains 18 residues. In nucleotides, the CDR3 is TGTGCCAGCAGTGGGTTTTCGGGTTGGCAGGGGGCTCTGGATGAAGCTTTCTTT. Protein sequence: CASSGFSGWQGALDEAFF.

Only a few counts were recorded for this clone. The rearrangement links TRBV7-3 to TRBJ1-3; D not certain. V lost 4 bases, J lost 2 bases, and 6 bases lay in between. The V gene's germline CDR1 is SGHTA and CDR2 FQGTGA. CDR3 length: 13 amino acids. The CDR3 is CASSSSPGNTIYF. The CDR3 DNA reads TGTGCCAGCAGCTCTTCCCCTGGAAACACCATATATTTT.

The gene calls are TRBV5-4 and TRBJ2-4, with 16 nucleotides matching TRBD2. After removal of 4 bases from V and 8 bases from J, the junction contained 6 bases not matched to a gene. The CDR3 is 16 amino acids. The V gene's germline CDR1 is SGHNT and CDR2 YYREEE (reference sequence). In nucleotides, the CDR3 is TGTGCCAGCAGCCAAGGGACTAGCGGGAGGGACGACATTCAGTACTTC. This translates into CASSQGTSGRDDIQYF.

V gene TRBV5-4 combines with J gene TRBJ2-7; D is ambiguous. Trimming shortened V by 3 bases and J by 2 bases, and 9 bases separated the two germline ends. Germline V gene lookup returns CDR1 SGHNT and CDR2 YYREEE (reference sequence). This CDR3 is 13 amino acids long. The CDR3 loop reads CASSSTDTYEQYF. CDR3 nucleotides: TGTGCCAGCAGCTCGACGGATACCTACGAGCAGTACTTC.

This chain joins TRBV30 and TRBJ1-4; weak D call: TRBD1 (6 bases). The CDR3 extends over 17 amino acids. Looked up from germline, CDR1 is GTSNPN and CDR2 is SVGIG (reference sequence). V was trimmed by 1 base and J by 4 bases, leaving 19 bases between them. The CDR3 here is CAWSAPPLGGGNEKLFF. Written as DNA, the CDR3 is TGTGCCTGGAGTGCCCCACCGTTAGGGGGGGGTAATGAAAAACTGTTTTTT. Variable domain in full (rest from reference TRBV30 and TRBJ1-4): SQTIHQWPATLVQPVGSPLSLECTVEGTSNPNLYWYRQAAGRGLQLLFYSVGIGQISSEVPQNLSASRPQDRQFILSSKKLLLSDSGFYLCAWSAPPLGGGNEKLFFGSGTQLSVL.

This clone has only a few counts. The genes are TRBV12-5 and TRBJ2-1; D is ambiguous. V dropped 2 bases and J dropped 8 bases, with 10 bases sitting between them. In germline, CDR1 is LGHNT, CDR2 FRNRAP. The CDR3 loop spans 13 amino acids. The CDR3 sequence is CASGLIQTHEQFF. In DNA form, the CDR3 reads TGTGCTAGTGGTTTGATACAGACTCATGAGCAGTTCTTC.

The chain recombines TRBV9 with TRBJ2-3, with D hard to call. The CDR3 loop spans 11 amino acids. V lost 7 bases and J 11 bases, leaving 14 bases between the germline ends. Germline V gene data show CDR1 as SGDLS and CDR2 as YYNGEE. The CDR3, as DNA: TGTGCCAGCGAAAGAGTTAAGGTGCAGTATTTT. Its protein is CASERVKVQYF.